These T cell receptor beta chains were read from a single sample in a study of blood T cell repertoires in COVID-19. TCRdb's table, derived via immunoSEQ multiplex PCR, lists solely in-frame clones and lacks some. Among 200,000 or so clones listed, around 86% were seen once. Sequencing used PBMCs or T cells enriched from blood (not recorded which). These receptors originate from a woman between 40 and 50 years old with acute COVID-19. Both conserved end residues are part of each CDR3. A D gene is named only where the DNA matches it firmly. Not all rows give a size; the values are once, few, many and, for expanded clones, a class.

j_gene: TRBJ1-6
v_gene: TRBV6-9
abundance: -
d_gene: TRBD1
CDR3aa: CASSSQGQTNSPLHF
CDR3nt: TGTGCCAGCAGTTCCCAGGGACAGACTAATTCACCCCTCCACTTT

j_gene: TRBJ1-1
v_gene: TRBV6-5
abundance: -
d_gene: TRBD1
CDR3aa: CASSLTGLNTEAFF
CDR3nt: TGTGCCAGCAGTTTGACAGGGCTGAACACTGAAGCTTTCTTT

j_gene: TRBJ1-2
v_gene: TRBV4-1
abundance: -
d_gene: -
CDR3aa: CASSPLSDSNGGYTF
CDR3nt: TGCGCCAGCAGCCCTCTTTCCGACAGCAACGGTGGCTACACCTTC

j_gene: TRBJ1-6
v_gene: TRBV7-3
abundance: -
d_gene: -
CDR3aa: CASSQGAGNSPLHF
CDR3nt: TGTGCCAGCAGCCAAGGGGCAGGCAATTCACCCCTCCACTTT

j_gene: TRBJ2-1
v_gene: TRBV24-1
abundance: -
d_gene: TRBD1
CDR3aa: CATSDSGTGKNEQFF
CDR3nt: TGTGCCACCAGTGATTCCGGGACAGGGAAAAATGAGCAGTTCTTC

j_gene: TRBJ1-5
v_gene: TRBV5-1
abundance: -
d_gene: -
CDR3aa: CASSLAGGDQPQHF
CDR3nt: TGCGCCAGCAGCTTGGCTGGGGGGGATCAGCCCCAGCATTTT

j_gene: TRBJ1-2
v_gene: TRBV5-1
abundance: -
d_gene: TRBD1
CDR3aa: CASSTRDRQHNGYTF
CDR3nt: TGCGCCAGCAGCACACGGGACAGGCAGCACAATGGCTACACCTTC

j_gene: TRBJ1-2
v_gene: TRBV29-1
abundance: -
d_gene: TRBD1
CDR3aa: CSVEIGQGVHGYTF
CDR3nt: TGCAGCGTTGAAATAGGGCAGGGGGTTCATGGCTACACCTTC

j_gene: TRBJ2-1
v_gene: TRBV9
abundance: -
d_gene: TRBD2
CDR3aa: CASSVVQGGEQFF
CDR3nt: TGTGCCAGCAGCGTAGTGCAGGGAGGGGAGCAGTTCTTC

j_gene: TRBJ1-2
v_gene: TRBV18
abundance: -
d_gene: -
CDR3aa: CASSPSPGNYGYTF
CDR3nt: TGTGCCAGCTCACCATCCCCGGGTAACTATGGCTACACCTTC

j_gene: TRBJ2-1
v_gene: TRBV7-8
abundance: once
d_gene: TRBD2
CDR3aa: CASSPDGLAGSPGQFF
CDR3nt: TGTGCCAGCAGCCCCGATGGACTAGCGGGGTCCCCGGGGCAGTTCTTC

j_gene: TRBJ2-3
v_gene: TRBV5-6
abundance: -
d_gene: TRBD1
CDR3aa: CASSFRDREGADTQYF
CDR3nt: TGTGCCAGCAGCTTCCGGGACAGGGAGGGGGCAGATACGCAGTATTTT

j_gene: TRBJ2-5
v_gene: TRBV6-5
abundance: -
d_gene: TRBD2
CDR3aa: CASRERGVQETQYF
CDR3nt: TGTGCCAGCAGGGAGCGGGGGGTCCAAGAGACCCAGTACTTC

j_gene: TRBJ1-4
v_gene: TRBV5-4
abundance: few
d_gene: -
CDR3aa: CASSLAGNYRGEKLFF
CDR3nt: TGTGCCAGCAGCTTGGCGGGAAACTACCGGGGAGAAAAACTGTTTTTT

j_gene: TRBJ1-1
v_gene: TRBV9
abundance: -
d_gene: -
CDR3aa: CASSPIGGTEAFF
CDR3nt: TGTGCCAGCAGCCCCATTGGCGGGACTGAAGCTTTCTTT

j_gene: TRBJ1-2
v_gene: TRBV19
abundance: -
d_gene: -
CDR3aa: CASRTEVGGYTF
CDR3nt: TGTGCCAGTAGGACGGAGGTGGGTGGCTACACCTTC

j_gene: TRBJ1-4
v_gene: TRBV18
abundance: -
d_gene: -
CDR3aa: CASSPYSNEKLFF
CDR3nt: TGTGCCAGCTCACCATACAGTAATGAAAAACTGTTTTTT

j_gene: TRBJ1-4
v_gene: TRBV5-1
abundance: -
d_gene: -
CDR3aa: CASSLGSSNEKLFF
CDR3nt: TGCGCCAGCAGCTTGGGGAGCAGTAATGAAAAACTGTTTTTT

j_gene: TRBJ2-5
v_gene: TRBV7-2
abundance: -
d_gene: TRBD2
CDR3aa: CASSWGGLAGGPQYF
CDR3nt: TGTGCCAGCAGCTGGGGCGGACTAGCGGGGGGGCCCCAGTACTTC

j_gene: TRBJ1-2
v_gene: TRBV7-2
abundance: -
d_gene: -
CDR3aa: CASSFSRGRDGYTF
CDR3nt: TGTGCCAGCAGCTTTTCCAGGGGTAGGGATGGCTACACCTTC

j_gene: TRBJ2-5
v_gene: TRBV5-1
abundance: -
d_gene: TRBD1
CDR3aa: CASSLVSSSDRGATQYF
CDR3nt: TGCGCCAGCAGCTTGGTTAGCAGTTCAGACAGGGGCGCGACCCAGTACTTC

j_gene: TRBJ1-4
v_gene: TRBV3-1/TRBV3-2
abundance: few
d_gene: -
CDR3aa: CASSQLQGVYSEKLFF
CDR3nt: TGTGCCAGCAGCCAACTACAGGGCGTATATAGTGAAAAACTGTTTTTT

j_gene: TRBJ1-1
v_gene: TRBV19
abundance: -
d_gene: -
CDR3aa: CASSRTENLNTEAFF
CDR3nt: TGTGCCAGTAGTAGAACAGAAAACTTGAACACTGAAGCTTTCTTT

j_gene: TRBJ1-3
v_gene: TRBV5-1
abundance: -
d_gene: TRBD1
CDR3aa: CASSHQGDSSGNTIYF
CDR3nt: TGCGCCAGCAGCCATCAGGGGGACAGCTCTGGAAACACCATATATTTT

j_gene: TRBJ1-5
v_gene: TRBV19
abundance: -
d_gene: -
CDR3aa: CASSIVPLNQPQHF
CDR3nt: TGTGCCAGTAGTATCGTTCCCCTAAATCAGCCCCAGCATTTT

j_gene: TRBJ2-7
v_gene: TRBV6-1
abundance: -
d_gene: TRBD1
CDR3aa: CASSEGTGASYEQYF
CDR3nt: TGTGCCAGCAGTGAAGGGACAGGGGCATCCTACGAGCAGTACTTC

j_gene: TRBJ2-3
v_gene: TRBV3-1/TRBV3-2
abundance: -
d_gene: TRBD2
CDR3aa: CASSPSGGWDTQYF
CDR3nt: TGTGCCAGCAGCCCGAGCGGGGGGTGGGATACGCAGTATTTT

j_gene: TRBJ1-1
v_gene: TRBV5-5
abundance: few
d_gene: -
CDR3aa: CASTLSRAGRDTEAFF
CDR3nt: TGTGCCAGCACCCTATCCCGGGCTGGGAGAGACACTGAAGCTTTCTTT

j_gene: TRBJ1-3
v_gene: TRBV10-1
abundance: -
d_gene: -
CDR3aa: CASATGSGNTIYF
CDR3nt: TGCGCCAGTGCTACAGGGTCTGGAAACACCATATATTTT

j_gene: TRBJ1-1
v_gene: TRBV12-5
abundance: -
d_gene: -
CDR3aa: CASGLARGSEAFF
CDR3nt: TGTGCTAGTGGTTTGGCCCGGGGGTCTGAAGCTTTCTTT

j_gene: TRBJ2-5
v_gene: TRBV4-1
abundance: -
d_gene: TRBD2
CDR3aa: CASSQATSGGDVTQYF
CDR3nt: TGCGCCAGCAGCCAAGCGACTAGCGGGGGGGATGTGACCCAGTACTTC

j_gene: TRBJ1-2
v_gene: TRBV19
abundance: -
d_gene: -
CDR3aa: CASSGVFTNYGYTF
CDR3nt: TGTGCCAGTAGCGGGGTTTTTACTAACTATGGCTACACCTTC

j_gene: TRBJ1-5
v_gene: TRBV7-3
abundance: -
d_gene: TRBD1
CDR3aa: CASSLTGQGGQPQHF
CDR3nt: TGTGCCAGCAGCTTAACCGGACAGGGTGGGCAGCCCCAGCATTTT

j_gene: TRBJ1-1
v_gene: TRBV27
abundance: -
d_gene: -
CDR3aa: CASSSTTGPRTEAFF
CDR3nt: TGTGCCAGCAGTTCGACTACAGGGCCGAGGACTGAAGCTTTCTTT

j_gene: TRBJ1-4
v_gene: TRBV4-3
abundance: -
d_gene: -
CDR3aa: CASSQEVPAAHRPLGEKLFF
CDR3nt: TGCGCCAGCAGCCAAGAGGTCCCGGCGGCGCACAGGCCGCTTGGAGAAAAACTGTTTTTT

j_gene: TRBJ1-5
v_gene: TRBV9
abundance: once
d_gene: TRBD1
CDR3aa: CASSAGQGMNQPQHF
CDR3nt: TGTGCCAGCAGCGCAGGACAGGGGATGAATCAGCCCCAGCATTTT

j_gene: TRBJ1-1
v_gene: TRBV3-1/TRBV3-2
abundance: -
d_gene: -
CDR3aa: CASTLTGSPFEGAEAFF
CDR3nt: TGTGCCAGCACCTTGACAGGCTCCCCATTTGAGGGCGCTGAAGCTTTCTTT

j_gene: TRBJ2-3
v_gene: TRBV19
abundance: -
d_gene: TRBD2
CDR3aa: CASSMGTKAITDTQYF
CDR3nt: TGTGCCAGTAGTATGGGGACTAAAGCAATCACAGATACGCAGTATTTT

j_gene: TRBJ2-2
v_gene: TRBV12-3/TRBV12-4
abundance: once
d_gene: -
CDR3aa: CASSPRGGGELFF
CDR3nt: TGTGCCAGCAGCCCACGAGGAGGCGGGGAGCTGTTTTTT

j_gene: TRBJ2-7
v_gene: TRBV7-2
abundance: -
d_gene: TRBD2
CDR3aa: CASSSSFLAGSEQYF
CDR3nt: TGTGCCAGCAGCTCCAGTTTTCTAGCGGGATCCGAGCAGTACTTC

j_gene: TRBJ2-5
v_gene: TRBV27
abundance: -
d_gene: TRBD2
CDR3aa: CASSLSGGWALAGPQETQYF
CDR3nt: TGTGCCAGCAGTTTATCGGGGGGGTGGGCCTTAGCGGGGCCCCAAGAGACCCAGTACTTC

j_gene: TRBJ1-5
v_gene: TRBV6-4
abundance: -
d_gene: -
CDR3aa: CASSTDRDQPQHF
CDR3nt: TGTGCCAGCAGTACCGACAGAGATCAGCCCCAGCATTTT

j_gene: TRBJ1-2
v_gene: TRBV7-3
abundance: -
d_gene: -
CDR3aa: CASSLVQGNYGYTF
CDR3nt: TGTGCCAGCAGCTTAGTTCAGGGGAACTATGGCTACACCTTC

j_gene: TRBJ1-2
v_gene: TRBV11-2
abundance: -
d_gene: TRBD1
CDR3aa: CASSLDRNYTF
CDR3nt: TGTGCCAGCAGCTTGGACAGGAATTACACCTTC

j_gene: TRBJ2-1
v_gene: TRBV29-1
abundance: -
d_gene: -
CDR3aa: CSVARFTYNEQFF
CDR3nt: TGCAGCGTCGCTAGGTTCACCTACAATGAGCAGTTCTTC

j_gene: TRBJ2-5
v_gene: TRBV7-9
abundance: -
d_gene: TRBD1
CDR3aa: CASSSPTGGLETQYF
CDR3nt: TGTGCCAGCAGCTCCCCGACAGGGGGTTTAGAGACCCAGTACTTC

j_gene: TRBJ1-2
v_gene: TRBV11-2
abundance: once
d_gene: TRBD1
CDR3aa: CASSSPGQVYGYTF
CDR3nt: TGTGCCAGCAGCTCGCCGGGACAGGTCTATGGCTACACCTTC

j_gene: TRBJ2-7
v_gene: TRBV4-3
abundance: -
d_gene: TRBD2
CDR3aa: CASSQDGAGVYEQYF
CDR3nt: TGCGCCAGCAGCCAAGATGGGGCGGGAGTCTACGAGCAGTACTTC